This T cell receptor (beta chain) was recovered during a study of early T cells in non-severe SARS-CoV-2 infection. Background on the study: It was bulk RNA from unsorted whole blood that was sequenced, and the chains were unpaired. Study-wide results and caveats: Private and CD4 specificities were missed by VDJdb matching, which favored anti-spike CD8 responses.

Individual cDNA molecules received unique molecular identifiers during library preparation. MiXCR, applied by TCRdb to the 5' RACE reads, yields one record per CDR3 protein. The table has tens of thousands of distinct CDR3 sequences, roughly 5.4% seen once. This clonotype has ten or more counts. No antigen is known for it. The CDR3 has 17 amino acids. Trimming removed 5 bases from V and 4 bases from J; junction bases left unmatched: 11. The chain has TRBV12-3 or TRBV12-4 and TRBJ2-2; TRBD1 matches 9 bases. This receptor was obtained from an adult who was a healthcare worker with PCR-confirmed SARS-CoV-2 infection or an uninfected control (not recorded which). Specimen: whole blood. The CDR3 here is CASSPPPGQGITGELFF. The CDR3 DNA reads TGTGCCAGCAGTCCCCCTCCGGGACAGGGAATCACCGGGGAGCTGTTTTTT.